This T cell receptor (beta chain) was sequenced in a study of spatial heterogeneity in lung cancer. Overall study results and limits: Coverage of tumor T cells, an estimated figure, was 5.5% to 8.5% for alpha and about 13% for beta chains. The number of expanded tumor alpha and beta chains correlated with mutation number.

A distinct unique molecular identifier was carried by each TCR cDNA molecule. TCRdb re-called the 5' RACE reads with MiXCR, one entry per CDR3 protein. Of approximately 4,000 distinct CDR3 sequences in the sample, around 32% were seen once. Sample time point: sample taken at primary tumor resection. No cells were sorted before sequencing. The whole RNA sequenced was extracted from tumor, nontumor lung or frozen PBMC. Of note for this clonotype: As yet, its antigen is unknown.

The CDR3 contains 14 residues. Trimming took 2 bases from V and 5 from J, leaving 13 bases between them. Germline V CDR1 and CDR2: DFQATT, SNEGSKA (reference sequence). The chain couples TRBV20-1 to TRBJ2-1, with a tentative D call TRBD1 (6 bases). The sequences come from lung tumor tissue, collected at surgery. This sequence was found in a male donor with early-stage non-small cell lung cancer. The CDR3 region is CSARPQGFHNEQFF. CDR3 DNA: TGCAGTGCTAGACCACAGGGATTCCACAATGAGCAGTTCTTC.